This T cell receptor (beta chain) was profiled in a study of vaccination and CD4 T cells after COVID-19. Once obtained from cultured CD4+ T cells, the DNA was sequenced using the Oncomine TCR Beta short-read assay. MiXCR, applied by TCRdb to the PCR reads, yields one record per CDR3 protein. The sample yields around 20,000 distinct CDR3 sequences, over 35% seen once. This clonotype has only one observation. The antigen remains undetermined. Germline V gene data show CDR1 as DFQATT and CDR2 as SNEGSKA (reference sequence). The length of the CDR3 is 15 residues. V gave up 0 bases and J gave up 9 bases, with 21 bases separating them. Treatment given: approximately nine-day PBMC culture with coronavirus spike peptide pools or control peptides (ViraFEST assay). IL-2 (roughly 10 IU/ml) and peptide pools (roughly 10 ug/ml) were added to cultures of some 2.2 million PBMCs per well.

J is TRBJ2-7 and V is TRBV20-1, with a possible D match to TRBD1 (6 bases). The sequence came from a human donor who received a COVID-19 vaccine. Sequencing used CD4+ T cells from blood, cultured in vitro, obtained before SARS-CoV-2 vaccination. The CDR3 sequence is CSARDLGAGSEGQYF. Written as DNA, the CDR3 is TGCAGTGCTAGAGATTTGGGGGCAGGTTCCGAAGGGCAGTACTTC.